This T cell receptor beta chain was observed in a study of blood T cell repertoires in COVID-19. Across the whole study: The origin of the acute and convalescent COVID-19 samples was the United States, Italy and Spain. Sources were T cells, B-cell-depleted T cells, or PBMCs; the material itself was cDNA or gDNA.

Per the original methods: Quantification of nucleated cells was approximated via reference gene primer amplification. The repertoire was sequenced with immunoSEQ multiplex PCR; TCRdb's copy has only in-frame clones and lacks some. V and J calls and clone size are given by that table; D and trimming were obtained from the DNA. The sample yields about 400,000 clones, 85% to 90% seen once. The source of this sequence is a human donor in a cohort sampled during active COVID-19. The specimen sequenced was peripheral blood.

CDR3 protein: CASSTQGGQETQYF. The CDR3 DNA sequence: TGTGCCAGCAGCACACAAGGGGGCCAAGAGACCCAGTACTTC. This chain links TRBV7-2 with TRBJ2-5, with D perhaps TRBD1 (6 bases). Germline CDR1 and CDR2: SGHTA and FQGNSA. Deletions cut 5 bases from V and 1 base from J, with 11 bases between. This CDR3 region has 14 residues.